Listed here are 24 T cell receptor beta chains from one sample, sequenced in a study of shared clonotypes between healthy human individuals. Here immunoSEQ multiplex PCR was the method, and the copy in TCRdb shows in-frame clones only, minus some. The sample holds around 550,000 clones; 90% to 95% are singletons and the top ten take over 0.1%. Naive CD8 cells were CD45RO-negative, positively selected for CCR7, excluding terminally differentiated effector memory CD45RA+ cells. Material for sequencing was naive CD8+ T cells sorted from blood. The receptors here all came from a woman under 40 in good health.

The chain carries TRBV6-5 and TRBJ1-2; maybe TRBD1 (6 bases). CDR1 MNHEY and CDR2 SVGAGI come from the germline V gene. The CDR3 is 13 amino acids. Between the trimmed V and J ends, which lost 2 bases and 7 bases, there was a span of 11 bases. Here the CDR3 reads CASSYGGGAGYTF. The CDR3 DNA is TGTGCCAGCAGTTACGGTGGGGGGGCTGGCTACACCTTC.

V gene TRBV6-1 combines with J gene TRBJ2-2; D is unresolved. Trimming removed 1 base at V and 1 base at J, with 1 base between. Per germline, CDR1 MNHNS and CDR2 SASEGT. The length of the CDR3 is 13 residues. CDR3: CASSEVNTGELFF. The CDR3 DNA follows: TGTGCCAGCAGTGAAGTGAACACCGGGGAGCTGTTTTTT.

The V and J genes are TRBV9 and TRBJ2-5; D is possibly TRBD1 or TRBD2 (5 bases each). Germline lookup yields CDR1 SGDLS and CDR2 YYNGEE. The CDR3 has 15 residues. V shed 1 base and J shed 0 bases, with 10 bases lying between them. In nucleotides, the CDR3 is TGTGCCAGCAGCGTACTCGGGACGTACCAAGAGACCCAGTACTTC. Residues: CASSVLGTYQETQYF.

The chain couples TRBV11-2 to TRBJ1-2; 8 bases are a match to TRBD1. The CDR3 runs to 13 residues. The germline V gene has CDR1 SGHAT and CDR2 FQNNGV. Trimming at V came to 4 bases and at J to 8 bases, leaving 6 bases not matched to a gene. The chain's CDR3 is CASSSDRGNGYTF. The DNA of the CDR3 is TGTGCCAGCAGCTCTGACAGGGGCAACGGCTACACCTTC.

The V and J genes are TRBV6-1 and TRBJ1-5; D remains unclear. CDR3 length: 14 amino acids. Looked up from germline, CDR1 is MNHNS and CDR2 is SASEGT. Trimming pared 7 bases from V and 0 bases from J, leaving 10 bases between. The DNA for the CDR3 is TGTGCCAGCAAGAGGATCGATAGCAATCAGCCCCAGCATTTT. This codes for CASKRIDSNQPQHF.

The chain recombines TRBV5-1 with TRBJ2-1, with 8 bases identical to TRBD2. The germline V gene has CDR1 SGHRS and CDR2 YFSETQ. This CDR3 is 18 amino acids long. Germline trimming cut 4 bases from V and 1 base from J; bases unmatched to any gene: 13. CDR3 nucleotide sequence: TGCGCCAGCAGCCCGGGGGGGACTGGACGGTCATCCTACAATGAGCAGTTCTTC. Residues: CASSPGGTGRSSYNEQFF.

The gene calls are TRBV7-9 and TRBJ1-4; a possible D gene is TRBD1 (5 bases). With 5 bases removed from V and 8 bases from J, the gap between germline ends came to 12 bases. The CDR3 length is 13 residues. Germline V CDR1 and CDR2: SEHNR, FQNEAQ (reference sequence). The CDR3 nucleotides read TGTGCCAGCAGCCCTGGGGGGAACGAAAAACTGTTTTTT. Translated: CASSPGGNEKLFF. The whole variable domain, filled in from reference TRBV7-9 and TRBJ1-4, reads DTGVSQNPRHKITKRGQNVTFRCDPISEHNRLYWYRQTLGQGPEFLTYFQNEAQLEKSRLLSDRFSAERPKGSFSTLEIQRTEQGDSAMYLCASSPGGNEKLFFGSGTQLSVL.

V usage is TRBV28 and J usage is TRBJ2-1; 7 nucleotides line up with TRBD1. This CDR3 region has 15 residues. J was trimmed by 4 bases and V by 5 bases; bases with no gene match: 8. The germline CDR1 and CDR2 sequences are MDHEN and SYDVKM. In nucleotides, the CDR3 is TGTGCCAGCAGTACCCGGGACAGCCATTACAATGAGCAGTTCTTC. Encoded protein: CASSTRDSHYNEQFF.

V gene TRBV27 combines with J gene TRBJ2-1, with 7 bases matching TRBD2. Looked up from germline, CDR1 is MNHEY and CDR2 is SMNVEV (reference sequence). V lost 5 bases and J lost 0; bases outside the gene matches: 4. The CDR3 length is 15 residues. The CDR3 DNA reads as TGTGCCAGCAGTCCACTAGCGTCCTCCTACAATGAGCAGTTCTTC. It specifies CASSPLASSYNEQFF.

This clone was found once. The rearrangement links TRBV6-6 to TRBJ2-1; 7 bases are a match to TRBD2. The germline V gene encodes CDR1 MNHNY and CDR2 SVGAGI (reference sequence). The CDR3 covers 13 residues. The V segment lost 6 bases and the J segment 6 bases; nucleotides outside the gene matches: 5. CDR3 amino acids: CASSPTSSNEQFF. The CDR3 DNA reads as TGTGCCAGCAGCCCGACTAGCTCCAATGAGCAGTTCTTC.

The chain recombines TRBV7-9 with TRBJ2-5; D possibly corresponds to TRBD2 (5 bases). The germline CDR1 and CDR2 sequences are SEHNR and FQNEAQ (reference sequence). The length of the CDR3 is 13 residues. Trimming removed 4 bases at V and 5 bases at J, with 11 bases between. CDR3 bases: TGTGCCAGCAGCTCCCCGGGGTGGGAGACCCAGTACTTC. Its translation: CASSSPGWETQYF.

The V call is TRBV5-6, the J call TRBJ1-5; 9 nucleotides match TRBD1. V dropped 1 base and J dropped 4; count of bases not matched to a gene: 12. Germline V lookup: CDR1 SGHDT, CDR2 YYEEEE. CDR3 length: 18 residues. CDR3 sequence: CASSLTHGTGMSNQPQHF. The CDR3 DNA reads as TGTGCCAGCAGCTTGACACACGGGACAGGGATGTCAAATCAGCCCCAGCATTTT.

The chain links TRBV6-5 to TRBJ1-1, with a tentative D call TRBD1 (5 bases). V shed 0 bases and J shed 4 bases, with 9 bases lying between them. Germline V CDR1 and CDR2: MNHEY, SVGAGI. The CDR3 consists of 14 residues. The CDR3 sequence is CASSYSGRVTEAFF. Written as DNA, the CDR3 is TGTGCCAGCAGTTACTCGGGCAGGGTCACTGAAGCTTTCTTT.

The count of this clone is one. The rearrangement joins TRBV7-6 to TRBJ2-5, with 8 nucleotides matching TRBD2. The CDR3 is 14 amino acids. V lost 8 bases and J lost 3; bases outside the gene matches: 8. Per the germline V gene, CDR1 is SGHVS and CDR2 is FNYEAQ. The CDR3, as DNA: TGTGCCAGCGGTTTAGCGGGGCTTGAAGAGACCCAGTACTTC. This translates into CASGLAGLEETQYF.

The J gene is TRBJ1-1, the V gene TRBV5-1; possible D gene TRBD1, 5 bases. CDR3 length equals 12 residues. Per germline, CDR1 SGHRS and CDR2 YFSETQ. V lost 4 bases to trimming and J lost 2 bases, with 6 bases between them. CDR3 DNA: TGCGCCAGCAGCAGGGGAAACACTGAAGCTTTCTTT. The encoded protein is CASSRGNTEAFF.

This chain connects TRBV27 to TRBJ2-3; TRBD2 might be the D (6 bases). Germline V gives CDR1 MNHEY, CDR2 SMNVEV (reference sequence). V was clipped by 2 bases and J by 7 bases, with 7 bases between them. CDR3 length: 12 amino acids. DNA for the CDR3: TGTGCCAGCAGTTTAGGGGGGAATACGCAGTATTTT. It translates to CASSLGGNTQYF.

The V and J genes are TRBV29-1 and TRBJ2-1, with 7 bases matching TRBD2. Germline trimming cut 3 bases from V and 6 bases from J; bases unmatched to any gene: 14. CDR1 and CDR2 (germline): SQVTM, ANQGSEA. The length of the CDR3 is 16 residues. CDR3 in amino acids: CSVEANAGTILNEQFF. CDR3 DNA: TGCAGCGTTGAGGCCAATGCCGGGACTATACTCAATGAGCAGTTCTTC.

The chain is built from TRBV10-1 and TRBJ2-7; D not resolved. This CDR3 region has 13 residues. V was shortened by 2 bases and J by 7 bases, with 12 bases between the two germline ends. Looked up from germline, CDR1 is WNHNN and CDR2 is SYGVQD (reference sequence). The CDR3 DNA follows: TGCGCCAGCAGTGAGGCATCTTTGAGGGAGCAGTACTTC. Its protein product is CASSEASLREQYF.

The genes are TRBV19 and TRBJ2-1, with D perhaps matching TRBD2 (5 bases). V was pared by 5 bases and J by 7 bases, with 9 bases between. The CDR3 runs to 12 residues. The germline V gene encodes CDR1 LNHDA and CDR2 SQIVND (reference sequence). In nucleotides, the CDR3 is TGTGCCAGTAGTGCCGGGGATAATGAGCAGTTCTTC. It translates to CASSAGDNEQFF.

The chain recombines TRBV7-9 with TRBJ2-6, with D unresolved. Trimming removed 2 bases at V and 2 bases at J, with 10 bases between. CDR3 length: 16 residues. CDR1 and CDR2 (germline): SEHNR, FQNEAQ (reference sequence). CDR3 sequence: CASSLRTAPGANVLTF. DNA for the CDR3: TGTGCCAGCAGCTTACGCACGGCGCCTGGGGCCAACGTCCTGACTTTC. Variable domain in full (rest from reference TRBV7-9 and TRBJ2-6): DTGVSQNPRHKITKRGQNVTFRCDPISEHNRLYWYRQTLGQGPEFLTYFQNEAQLEKSRLLSDRFSAERPKGSFSTLEIQRTEQGDSAMYLCASSLRTAPGANVLTFGAGSRLTVL.

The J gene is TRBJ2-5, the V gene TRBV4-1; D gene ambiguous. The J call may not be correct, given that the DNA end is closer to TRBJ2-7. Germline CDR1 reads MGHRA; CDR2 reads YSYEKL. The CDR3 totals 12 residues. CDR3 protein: CASSTDSYEQYF. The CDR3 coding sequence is TGCGCCAGCAGCACGGACTCCTACGAGCAGTACTTC.

CDR3 region: CASKGRSDETGELFF. For the CDR3, the DNA is TGTGCCAGCAAAGGGAGGTCTGATGAAACCGGGGAGCTGTTTTTT. V is TRBV28 and J is TRBJ2-2; possibly TRBD2 for D (6 bases). Per germline, CDR1 MDHEN and CDR2 SYDVKM. V lost 7 bases to trimming and J lost 5 bases, with 17 bases between them. CDR3 length: 15 amino acids.

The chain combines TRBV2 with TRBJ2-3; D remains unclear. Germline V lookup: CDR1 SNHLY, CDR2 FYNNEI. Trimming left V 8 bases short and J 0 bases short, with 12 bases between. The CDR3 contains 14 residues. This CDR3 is CASPGSASTDTQYF. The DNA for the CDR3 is TGTGCCAGCCCCGGGTCAGCTAGCACAGATACGCAGTATTTT.

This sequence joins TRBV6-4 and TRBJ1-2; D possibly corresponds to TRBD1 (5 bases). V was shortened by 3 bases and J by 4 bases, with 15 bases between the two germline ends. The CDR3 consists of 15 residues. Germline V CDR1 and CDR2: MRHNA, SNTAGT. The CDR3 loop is CASSESAGLGYGYTF. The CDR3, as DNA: TGTGCCAGCAGTGAATCGGCGGGGCTAGGCTATGGCTACACCTTC.